This TCR beta chain was sequenced during a study of CD8 T cells in ankylosing spondylitis. Study conclusions and caveats: Reports say disease-linked clones showed up significantly more in matched ankylosing spondylitis synovial fluid. What appeared characteristic of ankylosing spondylitis blood was a TCR beta motif of fewer than ten highly homologous variants.

On this clonotype itself: Its specificity is not known.

TCRdb ran MiXCR on the 5' RACE reads and lists one entry per CDR3 protein. The sample lists around 390,000 distinct CDR3 sequences; about a fifth were seen once. Trimming took 2 bases from V and 9 from J, leaving 26 bases between them. The CDR3 is 17 amino acids. Germline CDR1 MNHEY, CDR2 SMNVEV (reference sequence). This receptor was identified in a male donor with ankylosing spondylitis. The chain employs TRBV27 and TRBJ2-7; maybe TRBD1 (6 bases). The sample was blood, either unsorted or a sorted T cell fraction (not recorded which). CDR3 DNA sequence: TGTGCCAGCAGTTTAGCAACGACCCTGGGACGTTCGACAGGGCAGTACTTC. Amino acids: CASSLATTLGRSTGQYF.